This TCR beta chain was profiled in a study of cytomegalovirus exposure and HLA in healthy donors. Study conclusions and caveats: Later analysis identified around 15,000 TCR beta sequences associated with HLA alleles, using a false discovery rate threshold of 0.05. Being productive about 87% or about 30% of the time was typical of most TCR beta V segments in an earlier analysis. Clonal expansion was found to be greater in HLA-associated TCR beta chains than in equally common others in a later analysis.

This clone was recorded once. No antigen is known for it. Per the germline V gene, CDR1 is SQVTM and CDR2 is ANQGSEA. V lost 2 bases and J lost 2, with 10 bases in between. The CDR3 sequence is 13 residues long. The PCR had 60 Vbeta and 13 Jbeta primers. The table came from immunoSEQ multiplex PCR; TCRdb's copy has only in-frame clones and leaves some out. The repertoire holds about 200,000 clones, with more than 75% as singletons. The V call is TRBV29-1, the J call TRBJ2-7; maybe TRBD1 (5 bases). What was sequenced was PBMCs. This receptor was taken from a woman aged 40 to 49 in good health and CMV-seronegative. CDR3 sequence (DNA): TGCAGCGTTGAACAGGGTGTCACCTACGAGCAGTACTTC. Translation: CSVEQGVTYEQYF.